This T cell receptor (beta chain) was identified in a study of shared clonotypes between healthy human individuals. Study-wide points: Rarefaction indicated that sorted-subset sequencing remained incomplete although depth was large.

Subsets obtained from CD4+ cells comprised CD45RA+ naive and CD45RA-negative memory cells. Replicate sorted-subset PCRs were loaded with approximately 190 ng DNA, roughly 33,000 T cell genomes. Data came from immunoSEQ multiplex PCR; TCRdb stores just in-frame clones and leaves some out. The table lists approximately 980,000 clones, 76% of them singletons. V lost 0 bases to trimming and J lost 5 bases; unmatched junction nucleotides: 10. Germline V gene sequence: CDR1 LNHNV, CDR2 YYDKDF (reference sequence). CDR3 length: 17 residues. In regard to this clone: Its specificity is not known.

The rearrangement uses TRBV15 and TRBJ2-5; 9 bases agree with TRBD1. Specimen: memory CD4+ T cells sorted from blood. Subset denoted: CD45RA-negative fraction. This clonotype was obtained from a man between 18 and 35 years old in good health. The CDR3 loop reads CATSRDQRGQGCETQYF. CDR3 sequence (DNA): TGTGCCACCAGCAGAGATCAACGTGGACAGGGGTGTGAGACCCAGTACTTC.